Listed below are T cell receptor beta chains from one sample, sequenced in a study of blood T cell repertoires in COVID-19. Here immunoSEQ multiplex PCR was the method, and the copy in TCRdb shows in-frame clones only, minus some. The sample includes 240,000 or so clones, about 83% of them seen just once. The sequenced sample was peripheral blood. The receptors shown here come from a man at least 80 years old with acute or convalescent COVID-19. CDR3s leave out the opening cysteine and the closing phenylalanine or tryptophan. Fields, in order: clone size, J gene, V gene, CDR3 protein. A row's size may be missing; if present it is once, few, many or a size class.

>.|TRBJ2-1|TRBV4-2
ASSQDSRVGAGF
>.|TRBJ2-5|TRBV15
ATSRDGAGLDGTQY
>.|TRBJ2-1|TRBV4-3
ASSQVLGINEQF
>.|TRBJ2-5|TRBV19
ASRSSWAGQETQY
>once|TRBJ1-4|TRBV18
ASSPGVPTNEKLF
>few|TRBJ1-6|TRBV3-1/TRBV3-2
ASSQIGQGGSPLH
>.|TRBJ2-3|TRBV5-1
ASSLEGQGSGADTQY
>.|TRBJ2-5|TRBV29-1
SGRTGIRGETQY
>.|TRBJ1-5|TRBV6-5
ATGRETNQPQH
>.|TRBJ2-1|TRBV10-2
ASNPGQTREDEQF
>.|TRBJ1-6|TRBV4-2
ASRLGTENSPLH
>.|TRBJ1-5|TRBV3-1/TRBV3-2
ASSQMRNQPQH
>once|TRBJ1-4|TRBV6-5
ASSTGWEEKLF
>.|TRBJ1-3|TRBV10-3
AISPTASSGNTIY
>.|TRBJ2-4|TRBV28
ASTGTLAKNIQY
>.|TRBJ2-7|TRBV6-5
ASRRTGRDEQY
>once|TRBJ1-6|TRBV5-6
ASTPGTSYNSPLH
>.|TRBJ1-4|TRBV7-9
ASSFGFRGEGEKLF
>.|TRBJ1-4|TRBV2
ASSKGQGGEKLF
>.|TRBJ1-2|TRBV27
ASSLGTPPRYGYT
>.|TRBJ1-4|TRBV7-8
ASSRDRVEKLF
>few|TRBJ1-1|TRBV6-5
ASRLDRAMNTEAF
>.|TRBJ2-7|TRBV5-1
ASSLDLGQKQY
>once|TRBJ1-1|TRBV5-1
ASSSGTGLGMAEAF
>.|TRBJ1-6|TRBV7-6
ASSSTGGGVSPLH
>.|TRBJ1-5|TRBV28
AAVRDSNQPQH
>.|TRBJ2-5|TRBV4-2
ASSRGTSGDQETQY
>.|TRBJ2-7|TRBV29-1
SVGQGGAYEQY
>few|TRBJ2-2|TRBV28
ASSLYGQLNTGELF
>.|TRBJ1-2|TRBV5-4
ASSSMTGGEGGYT
>.|TRBJ1-5|TRBV7-8
ASHQGYDQPQH
>.|TRBJ2-3|TRBV9
ARRDGRGDTQY
>.|TRBJ2-1|TRBV24-1
ATSAASSGGPYNEQF
>.|TRBJ2-7|TRBV27
ASSSYDRPTYEQY
>.|TRBJ1-1|TRBV10-2
ASSVGTVTEAF
>.|TRBJ1-3|TRBV12-3/TRBV12-4
ASSYGNTIY
>.|TRBJ2-6|TRBV6-1
ASSEETGLARSGANVLT
>.|TRBJ2-5|TRBV4-1
ASSNQGLPQETQY
>.|TRBJ1-5|TRBV7-8
ASSLVGTGGSNQPQH
>.|TRBJ1-3|TRBV28
ASSSTESGNTIY
>.|TRBJ2-3|TRBV28
ASSPSGTLGDTQY
>.|TRBJ2-7|TRBV18
ASSPREGISYEQY
>.|TRBJ2-2|TRBV4-2
ASSQVSGELF
>.|TRBJ2-7|TRBV29-1
SVEAGAGGSEQY